The 25 T cell receptor beta chains listed next were all sequenced from one sample in a study of blood T cells in healthy people across ages (dated by TCRdb to 2014 to 2015). The library was made by 5' RACE. The listed sequencing device is Illumina HiSeq 2500. A second roughly 7 to 12 cycle PCR used a sample-barcoded 5' primer and a J-beta primer mix. Clones were called with MiXCR by TCRdb after fastp trimmed the public reads at Q25, and only in-frame beta chains were retained. Each CDR3 protein gets just one entry, which takes the most common genes and DNA from the rows behind it. The sample profile shows about 1,800,000 distinct CDR3 sequences; 28% of them were found once. The ten largest clonotypes hold 7.7% of the sample. The material sequenced was blood. Receptors were obtained from a woman between 25 and 40 years old in good health.

This clonotype was found a few times. The gene calls are TRBV5-6 and TRBJ2-1; tentatively, D is TRBD1 (5 bases). V was cut by 1 base and J by 9 bases, with 11 bases left in between. This CDR3 comprises 13 residues. Germline-derived CDR1 and CDR2 are SGHDT and YYEEEE. This CDR3 reads CASSLSEQGEQFF. The CDR3 DNA reads TGTGCCAGCAGCTTGAGTGAGCAGGGTGAGCAGTTCTTC.

The rearrangement uses TRBV29-1 and TRBJ2-2; D may correspond to TRBD1 or TRBD2 (5 bases each). Germline assignment: CDR1 SQVTM and CDR2 ANQGSEA. Trimming took 4 bases from V and 5 from J, leaving 8 bases between them. The CDR3 is 12 amino acids. The CDR3 is CSVVEGTGELFF. The CDR3 DNA reads as TGCAGCGTTGTTGAGGGGACCGGGGAGCTGTTTTTT.

This clonotype was recorded only once. This may be a read error: a much more frequent sequence differs by one nucleotide. V usage is TRBV12-3 or TRBV12-4 and J usage is TRBJ1-2, with D unresolved. The CDR3 spans 13 residues. The V end lost 3 bases, the J end lost 6 bases, and 11 bases lay between the germline ends. Here the CDR3 reads CASSLARNDGYTF. The DNA for the CDR3 is TGTGCCAGCAGTTTGGCACGGAACGATGGCTACACCTTC.

This clonotype was observed a handful of times. The chain links TRBV5-1 to TRBJ2-2; D not certain. Trimming shortened V by 0 bases and J by 5 bases, and 8 bases separated the two germline ends. This CDR3 spans 14 amino acids. From germline, CDR1 is SGHRS and CDR2 YFSETQ. The CDR3 bases are TGCGCCAGCAGCTTGGTGTATCAGACCGGGGAGCTGTTTTTT. It yields the protein CASSLVYQTGELFF.

This chain links TRBV6-1 with TRBJ2-4; D remains unclear. Matching the DNA end better, TRBJ2-7 makes the J call doubtful. Germline CDR1 reads MNHNS; CDR2 reads SASEGT. The CDR3 is 13 amino acids. The CDR3 here is CASQPLTVYEQYF. The CDR3 region has the DNA TGTGCCAGCCAACCGCTTACTGTTTACGAGCAGTACTTC.

V is TRBV2 and J is TRBJ1-5; D is unclear. Between the trimmed V and J ends, which lost 2 bases and 0 bases, there was a span of 8 bases. From germline, CDR1 is SNHLY and CDR2 FYNNEI. The CDR3 sequence is 15 residues long. The CDR3 DNA follows: TGTGCCAGCAGTGAATGGCGGAATAGCAATCAGCCCCAGCATTTT. It specifies CASSEWRNSNQPQHF. Full variable domain (rest looked up from reference TRBV2 and TRBJ1-5): EPEVTQTPSHQVTQMGQEVILRCVPISNHLYFYWYRQILGQKVEFLVSFYNNEISEKSEIFDDQFSVERPDGSNFTLKIRSTKLEDSAMYFCASSEWRNSNQPQHFGDGTRLSIL.

The chain carries TRBV27 and TRBJ2-1; 9 bases map to TRBD1. J gave up 4 bases and V 5 bases, and 9 bases lay outside the gene matches. The CDR3 totals 16 residues. Germline V gives CDR1 MNHEY, CDR2 SMNVEV (reference sequence). The CDR3 DNA reads TGTGCCAGCAGTCCCGGGACAGGGAAAGCGTACAATGAGCAGTTCTTC. Encoded protein: CASSPGTGKAYNEQFF.

This clonotype was detected many times. The rearrangement links TRBV29-1 to TRBJ2-7, with a tentative D call TRBD2 (5 bases). The CDR3 is 11 residues long. Germline assignment: CDR1 SQVTM and CDR2 ANQGSEA. Trimming pared 7 bases from V and 5 bases from J, leaving 12 bases between. The CDR3 region has the DNA TGCAGCGGGGGAGAGTCGCACGAGCAGTACTTC. This gives the protein CSGGESHEQYF.

Note on this clonotype: A read error may produce the germline difference seen at one junction end. CDR3 loop: CANSLRVTDTQYF. Written as DNA, the CDR3 is TGTGCCAACAGTTTAAGGGTCACAGATACGCAGTATTTT. The chain carries TRBV28 and TRBJ2-3; D gene unclear. CDR1 is MDHEN, CDR2 SYDVKM, per germline. This CDR3 has 13 amino acids.

The sample holds a few counts of this clonotype. The gene calls are TRBV27 and TRBJ2-7; D is unclear. Germline V gene data show CDR1 as MNHEY and CDR2 as SMNVEV (reference sequence). The CDR3 runs to 13 residues. V was trimmed by 7 bases and J by 2 bases, leaving 12 bases between them. In nucleotides, the CDR3 is TGTGCCAGCATCTGGAATTCAGCCTACGAGCAGTACTTC. It specifies CASIWNSAYEQYF.

The chain couples TRBV14 to TRBJ2-2; no reliable D call. CDR1 and CDR2 (germline): SGHDN, FVKESK. Trimming left V 5 bases short and J 4 bases short, with 8 bases between. The CDR3 covers 13 residues. The DNA for the CDR3 is TGTGCCAGCAGCAACAGACCCACCGGGGAGCTGTTTTTT. The encoded protein is CASSNRPTGELFF.

As for this clonotype: Because it lacks the conserved phenylalanine or tryptophan at the end, this CDR3 is likely a read error. The limits of the CDR3 on the DNA are not certain, so only TCRdb's listed CDR3 is given. The chain combines TRBV24-1 with TRBJ2-1; the listed D gene, TRBD1, was not tested against the DNA. The CDR3 is 13 amino acids in total, end residues counted. CDR1 KGHDR and CDR2 SFDVKD come from the germline V gene. This CDR3 reads CATGKKGGMSSSS.

This clonotype has ten or more counts. This chain joins TRBV7-7 and TRBJ2-1, with D perhaps matching TRBD1 or TRBD2 (5 bases each). Trimming stripped 4 bases from V and 0 bases from J, with 13 bases between. Germline values: CDR1 SSHAT, CDR2 FNYEAQ (reference sequence). There are 16 residues in the CDR3. CDR3: CASSSGTRSSYNEQFF. CDR3 DNA: TGTGCCAGCAGCTCCGGGACCCGAAGCTCCTACAATGAGCAGTTCTTC.

There are many counts of this clonotype. The rearrangement links TRBV12-3 or TRBV12-4 to TRBJ2-5; tentative D call: TRBD2 (6 bases). Trimming cost V 3 bases and J 5 bases, with 10 bases left between them. The CDR3 spans 13 residues. The CDR3 coding sequence is TGTGCCAGCAGTTTCGGGAGTCGCGAGACCCAGTACTTC. Translated: CASSFGSRETQYF.

V usage is TRBV7-9 and J usage is TRBJ1-4, with D unclear. Trimming took 7 bases from V and 12 from J, leaving 12 bases between them. CDR1 and CDR2 (germline): SEHNR, FQNEAQ (reference sequence). The CDR3 runs to 11 residues. This chain's CDR3 is CASTGMEELFF. The CDR3 DNA follows: TGTGCCAGCACCGGGATGGAGGAACTGTTTTTT. The full variable domain, with the rest looked up from reference TRBV7-9 and TRBJ1-4, is DTGVSQNPRHKITKRGQNVTFRCDPISEHNRLYWYRQTLGQGPEFLTYFQNEAQLEKSRLLSDRFSAERPKGSFSTLEIQRTEQGDSAMYLCASTGMEELFFGSGTQLSVL.

The chain employs TRBV7-9 and TRBJ2-5, with TRBD1 as a possible D gene (5 bases). Between the trimmed V and J ends, which lost 5 bases and 4 bases, there was a span of 14 bases. CDR1 and CDR2 (germline): SEHNR, FQNEAQ (reference sequence). This CDR3 comprises 14 residues. DNA of the CDR3: TGTGCCAGCAGCCTCAGGGCGGATCCAGAGACCCAGTACTTC. Protein product: CASSLRADPETQYF.

In its sample, this clonotype was seen many times. The V call is TRBV12-3 or TRBV12-4, the J call TRBJ2-1; 8 bases align to TRBD2. The CDR3 covers 17 residues. V shed 3 bases and J 0 bases; nucleotides not matched to a gene: 7. The CDR3 spells CASSLGRSGSSYNEQFF. DNA for the CDR3: TGTGCCAGCAGTTTGGGCCGGAGCGGGAGCTCCTACAATGAGCAGTTCTTC.

This rearrangement joins TRBV20-1 to TRBJ2-2; D not certain. Trimming pared 3 bases from V and 1 base from J, leaving 9 bases between. The CDR3 totals 14 residues. Germline V gives CDR1 DFQATT, CDR2 SNEGSKA (reference sequence). CDR3 residues: CSASGGVNTGELFF. The CDR3 DNA sequence: TGCAGTGCTAGTGGCGGAGTGAACACCGGGGAGCTGTTTTTT.

This clonotype has only a few counts. The V gene is TRBV2, the J gene TRBJ2-5, with 7 bases matching TRBD2. CDR1 and CDR2 from the germline V gene are SNHLY and FYNNEI. CDR3 length equals 13 residues. Losses at the gene ends were 4 bases for V and 7 bases for J; bases not matched to a gene: 6. CDR3 residues: CASSVTSSRTQYF. As DNA, the CDR3 is TGTGCCAGCAGTGTGACTAGCAGTAGGACCCAGTACTTC.

This clonotype turned up a few times. The chain has TRBV6-1 and TRBJ2-7; TRBD1 is a possible D gene (5 bases). The CDR3 is 12 residues long. Germline loops: CDR1 MNHNS, CDR2 SASEGT. V lost 8 bases to trimming and J lost 4 bases, with 12 bases between them. CDR3 residues: CASRQSYYEQYF. The DNA of the CDR3 is TGTGCCAGCCGACAGAGTTATTACGAGCAGTACTTC.

The chain links TRBV10-3 to TRBJ2-5; D is unclear. This CDR3 is 13 amino acids long. Per the germline V gene, CDR1 is ENHRY and CDR2 is SYGVKD. Deletions cut 4 bases from V and 1 base from J, with 7 bases between. This chain's CDR3 is CAISVAAQETQYF. CDR3 coding DNA: TGTGCCATCAGTGTCGCGGCCCAAGAGACCCAGTACTTC.

V gene TRBV5-5 combines with J gene TRBJ1-5; 7 bases map to TRBD1. Looked up from germline, CDR1 is SGHKS and CDR2 is YYEKEE (reference sequence). V was clipped by 6 bases and J by 7 bases; unmatched bases: 10. The CDR3 contains 14 residues. This CDR3 is CASTKAGGGQPQHF. For the CDR3, the DNA is TGTGCCAGCACGAAGGCAGGGGGAGGCCAGCCCCAGCATTTT.

Only a few counts were recorded for this clonotype. The chain joins TRBV5-5 to TRBJ2-2; possible D gene TRBD2, 5 bases. Germline V gene data show CDR1 as SGHKS and CDR2 as YYEKEE (reference sequence). The CDR3 runs to 13 residues. The V end was cut by 0 bases, the J end by 7 bases, with 7 bases between. The CDR3 DNA reads as TGTGCCAGCAGCTTGGGCCGGGGCGGGGAGCTGTTTTTT. The encoded protein is CASSLGRGGELFF.

This clonotype was counted between two and nine times. The chain joins TRBV6-1 to TRBJ1-2, with unresolved D. Germline V gene data show CDR1 as MNHNS and CDR2 as SASEGT. The CDR3 sequence is 10 residues long. V lost 7 bases to trimming and J lost 4 bases, with 4 bases between them. The CDR3 DNA reads TGTGCCAGCACTGGCTATGGCTACACCTTC. Its protein is CASTGYGYTF.

This clonotype was recorded at least ten times. V and J are TRBV2 and TRBJ1-2; 7 bases line up with TRBD1. The germline CDR1 and CDR2 sequences are SNHLY and FYNNEI. The CDR3 sequence is 14 residues long. V lost 2 bases, J lost 8 bases, and 8 bases stayed unmatched. The CDR3 DNA follows: TGTGCCAGCAGTGAATCCCGACAGGGTATGGGCTACACCTTC. This gives the protein CASSESRQGMGYTF.